A single TCR beta chain is shown here with its context. The antigen remains unidentified. This entry comes from a study of glioma-infiltrating T cells. Overall study results and limits: Above-expected tissue-blood divergence occurred in all gliomas, most in low-grade ones.

This CDR3 is 14 amino acids long. Trimming shortened V by 2 bases and J by 2 bases, and 9 bases separated the two germline ends. Germline V gene data show CDR1 as SGHKS and CDR2 as YYEKEE (reference sequence). The iRepertoire nested amplicon-rescue multiplex PCR amplified TCR alpha and beta CDR3s from RNA. Each CDR3 protein is one row after TCRdb ran MiXCR on the multiplex PCR reads. In the table there are about 89,000 distinct CDR3 sequences, less than 30% of which are singletons. The receptor's source is a human donor with low-grade glioma or glioblastoma, undergoing nonglioma brain surgery, or in good health (not recorded which). The sequencing input was glioma tissue, nonneoplastic brain tissue, or PBMCs (not recorded which). The rearrangement uses TRBV5-5 and TRBJ2-3; a possible D gene is TRBD1 (5 bases). The CDR3 DNA is TGTGCCAGCAGCTTTGACAGTACCACAGATACGCAGTATTTT. Its translation: CASSFDSTTDTQYF. Full variable domain (rest looked up from reference TRBV5-5 and TRBJ2-3): DAGVTQSPTHLIKTRGQQVTLRCSPISGHKSVSWYQQVLGQGPQFIFQYYEKEERGRGNFPDRFSARQFPNYSSELNVNALLLGDSALYLCASSFDSTTDTQYFGPGTRLTVL.